These 17 T cell receptor beta chains share one sample of origin, sequenced in a study of blood T cell repertoires in COVID-19. Clones were read by immunoSEQ multiplex PCR, and TCRdb kept only the in-frame ones, dropping some. The table has about 190,000 clones, 78% seen once. Material: peripheral blood. The receptor source for this set is a woman of 80 years or more with active or convalescent COVID-19.

The rearrangement joins TRBV28 to TRBJ1-2, with 8 nucleotides matching TRBD1. Losses at the gene ends were 5 bases for V and 7 bases for J; bases not matched to a gene: 6. The CDR3 contains 13 residues. Germline V CDR1 and CDR2: MDHEN, SYDVKM. The CDR3 here is CASSPQGGGGYTF. CDR3 DNA: TGTGCCAGCAGTCCACAGGGGGGTGGTGGCTACACCTTC.

The V call is TRBV5-4, the J call TRBJ1-2, with 8 positions matching TRBD1. J gave up 3 bases and V 4 bases, and 2 bases lay outside the gene matches. CDR1 SGHNT and CDR2 YYREEE come from the germline V gene (reference sequence). CDR3 length equals 13 residues. CDR3 nucleotides: TGTGCCAGCAGCCGGGGACAGGACTATGGCTACACCTTC. Translation: CASSRGQDYGYTF.

This chain uses TRBV6-1 with TRBJ2-2; 7 bases map to TRBD1. V trimming: 0 bases; J trimming: 4 bases; junction bases outside the gene matches: 2. The CDR3 is 15 amino acids. The germline CDR1 and CDR2 sequences are MNHNS and SASEGT. The CDR3 DNA follows: TGTGCCAGCAGTGAAGCAGGGGGCGGCACCGGGGAGCTGTTTTTT. It is translated as CASSEAGGGTGELFF.

This clone was counted a few times. V gene TRBV27 combines with J gene TRBJ2-1; the D gene is possibly TRBD2 (7 bases). Germline V lookup: CDR1 MNHEY, CDR2 SMNVEV (reference sequence). V was shortened by 9 bases and J by 2 bases, with 20 bases between the two germline ends. This CDR3 is 16 amino acids long. In DNA form, the CDR3 reads TGTGCCAGTAAGAGGTACGCGGGGGCTGCCTACAATGAGCAGTTCTTC. Its protein product is CASKRYAGAAYNEQFF.

V is TRBV4-2 and J is TRBJ2-7, with 9 bases aligning to TRBD2. Germline assignment: CDR1 LGHNA and CDR2 YNFKEQ. The length of the CDR3 is 18 residues. After removal of 0 bases from V and 2 bases from J, the junction contained 11 bases not matched to a gene. In nucleotides, the CDR3 is TGTGCCAGCAGCCAAGAAATGATGAGCCTAGCGGGGACCTACGAGCAGTACTTC. It translates to CASSQEMMSLAGTYEQYF.

This chain joins TRBV9 and TRBJ2-2, with D tentatively TRBD2 (6 bases). Trimming took 0 bases from V and 0 from J, leaving 12 bases between them. Germline V gene data show CDR1 as SGDLS and CDR2 as YYNGEE. This CDR3 is built from 17 residues. The CDR3 is CASSVGGAGANTGELFF. In DNA, the CDR3 is TGTGCCAGCAGCGTAGGTGGAGCGGGCGCGAACACCGGGGAGCTGTTTTTT.

The chain is built from TRBV5-4 and TRBJ2-7, with 12 bases aligning to TRBD2. Germline CDR1 is SGHNT and CDR2 is YYREEE (reference sequence). The CDR3 totals 16 residues. V lost 4 bases to trimming and J lost 2 bases; unmatched junction nucleotides: 7. CDR3 in amino acids: CASSGILAGGTYEQYF. The CDR3 nucleotides read TGTGCCAGCAGCGGAATACTAGCGGGGGGCACCTACGAGCAGTACTTC.

The chain joins TRBV7-9 to TRBJ1-3; D is perhaps TRBD1 (5 bases). CDR1 and CDR2 from the germline V gene are SEHNR and FQNEAQ (reference sequence). Trimming removed 5 bases at V and 2 bases at J, with 10 bases between. The CDR3 is 14 amino acids. CDR3 DNA sequence: TGTGCCAGCAGCACAGGACAACCTGGAAACACCATATATTTT. Amino acids: CASSTGQPGNTIYF.

The chain employs TRBV2 and TRBJ1-1, with D perhaps TRBD1 (6 bases). The CDR3 sequence is 13 residues long. CDR1 SNHLY and CDR2 FYNNEI come from the germline V gene. V gave up 4 bases and J gave up 0 bases, with 6 bases separating them. Here the CDR3 reads CASSGQVNTEAFF. In DNA form, the CDR3 reads TGTGCCAGCAGTGGACAGGTGAACACTGAAGCTTTCTTT.

V and J are TRBV9 and TRBJ2-1, with TRBD2 matching 9 bases. Germline CDR1 is SGDLS and CDR2 is YYNGEE. After removal of 0 bases from V and 7 bases from J, the junction contained 14 bases not matched to a gene. This CDR3 is built from 18 residues. The CDR3 region is CASSVGGGGATVMNEQFF. DNA of the CDR3: TGTGCCAGCAGCGTAGGAGGCGGGGGGGCCACGGTAATGAATGAGCAGTTCTTC.

The CDR3 DNA reads TGTGCCATCAGTGAGTCGATTCGGGGGTATGGCTACACCTTC. Translation gives CAISESIRGYGYTF. The chain couples TRBV10-3 to TRBJ1-2, with D possibly matching TRBD1 (5 bases). The CDR3 runs to 14 residues. CDR1 ENHRY and CDR2 SYGVKD come from the germline V gene. V was trimmed by 0 bases and J by 5 bases, leaving 10 bases between them.

The table lists this clone with a few counts. The V gene is TRBV6-5, the J gene TRBJ1-3; the match to TRBD1 covers 8 bases. Trimming cost V 6 bases and J 3 bases; bases outside gene matches: 7. Germline CDR1 is MNHEY and CDR2 is SVGAGI. CDR3 length: 15 amino acids. The CDR3: CASRTGEAYGNTIYF. CDR3 bases: TGTGCCAGCAGGACAGGGGAGGCGTATGGAAACACCATATATTTT.

This chain links TRBV5-1 with TRBJ2-2; possible D gene TRBD1, 6 bases. Germline V gene sequence: CDR1 SGHRS, CDR2 YFSETQ. V lost 4 bases, J lost 5 bases, and 9 bases lay in between. The CDR3 runs 13 residues. The CDR3 loop is CASSTGTTGELFF. The DNA of the CDR3 is TGCGCCAGCAGCACAGGGACAACCGGGGAGCTGTTTTTT.

The V and J genes are TRBV7-3 and TRBJ2-1; TRBD1 is a possible D gene (7 bases). Deletions cut 1 base from V and 2 bases from J, with 12 bases between. Per germline, CDR1 SGHTA and CDR2 FQGTGA. This CDR3 is built from 16 residues. CDR3 sequence: CASSLKGGGAYNEQFF. CDR3 nucleotides: TGTGCCAGCAGCTTAAAAGGAGGGGGCGCCTACAATGAGCAGTTCTTC.

Concerning this clone itself: The sample holds other DNA sequences that translate to the same CDR3. The V and J genes are TRBV5-4 and TRBJ1-1; D remains ambiguous. Trimming pared 4 bases from V and 3 bases from J, leaving 13 bases between. The CDR3 spans 14 residues. Germline CDR1 reads SGHNT; CDR2 reads YYREEE (reference sequence). CDR3 sequence (DNA): TGTGCCAGCAGCCGAGGAGAAATTGACACTGAAGCTTTCTTT. It specifies CASSRGEIDTEAFF.

In its sample, this clone was seen a few times. V is TRBV19 and J is TRBJ2-1; tentatively, D is TRBD2 (5 bases). CDR3 size: 13 residues. In germline, CDR1 is LNHDA, CDR2 SQIVND (reference sequence). V was trimmed by 4 bases and J by 8 bases, leaving 12 bases between them. The CDR3 DNA follows: TGTGCCAGTAGTAACCCGACGGGGTATGAGCAGTTCTTC. Translated: CASSNPTGYEQFF.

V is TRBV27 and J is TRBJ1-1; D gene unclear. The V gene lost 5 bases and the J gene lost 5 bases, with 15 bases spanning the gap. Germline V gives CDR1 MNHEY, CDR2 SMNVEV (reference sequence). There are 14 residues in the CDR3. DNA for the CDR3: TGTGCCAGCAGTCCCACCTTTCGGGATACTGAAGCTTTCTTT. This translates into CASSPTFRDTEAFF.